This TCR beta chain was recovered during a study of Graves' ophthalmopathy and Graves' hyperthyroidism. To note about this clonotype: The antigen remains unidentified.

Findings and limits, study-wide: The study's model predicted ophthalmopathy progression at approximately 70% sensitivity and about 72% specificity. Ophthalmopathy cases were distinguished from stable hyperthyroidism by a 13-signature model, reaching about 91% sensitivity and approximately 81% specificity.

Hyperthyroidism cases were recent diagnoses of under 2 months' duration in people aged 18 to 65. RNA transcripts yielded amplified TCR beta CDR3 regions. RT-PCR in the first round used HTBI primers; a second-round multiplex PCR followed. Each CDR3 protein is one row after TCRdb ran MiXCR on the multiplex PCR reads. The sample contains 900,000 to 1,200,000 distinct CDR3 sequences, 35% to 40% of which appear only once. What was sequenced was peripheral blood or thyroid tissue (not recorded which). The source of this sequence is an adult man with Graves' hyperthyroidism.

CDR3 in DNA: TGCGCCAGCGGTGGGGCCACCGGGGGTGAGACCCAGTACTTC. It is translated as CASGGATGGETQYF. This chain joins TRBV4-3 and TRBJ2-5; tentative D call: TRBD2 (6 bases). This CDR3 is 14 amino acids long. Trimming pared 8 bases from V and 5 bases from J, leaving 18 bases between. Germline V gene lookup returns CDR1 LGHNA and CDR2 YSLEER.